These T cell receptor beta chains were read from a single sample in a study of Ad26.COV2.S vaccination and SARS-CoV-2 variants. Generated by immunoSEQ multiplex PCR, the TCRdb table keeps only in-frame clones and is missing some. This sample has about 480,000 clones, with around 88% found just once. The specimen was peripheral blood, collected in a trial of Ad26.COV2.S vaccine versus placebo. These TCRs come from a person between 18 and 59 years old who received the Ad26.COV2.S COVID-19 vaccine or a placebo. The CDR3 runs from the conserved cysteine through the conserved F or W. The D gene is left open where the match is weak. The size of a clone is reported for some rows only, either as once, few or many, or as a class for expanded clones.

>TRBD1|many|TRBJ2-2|TRBV4-3
CASSQEVVGDRSTGELFF
>TRBD1|once|TRBJ1-1|TRBV5-1
CASSLAQGAGLWYTEAFF
>NA|NA|TRBJ2-1|TRBV29-1
CSVDGPSSYNEQFF
>NA|NA|TRBJ2-5|TRBV10-3
CAISESTRQGIQETQYF
>NA|NA|TRBJ2-7|TRBV29-1
CSLGGRGAYEQYF
>NA|once|TRBJ1-1|TRBV10-3
CAISESLGGGFGSAFF
>NA|NA|TRBJ1-2|TRBV6-5
CASREVQVANYGYTF
>NA|NA|TRBJ2-7|TRBV18
CASSPGVSDEQYF
>TRBD1|NA|TRBJ1-2|TRBV5-6
CASSPDRRNYGYTF
>TRBD2|NA|TRBJ2-2|TRBV5-1
CASSLRGAGELFF
>NA|NA|TRBJ2-7|TRBV27
CASSLRSDGSYEQYF
>TRBD1|NA|TRBJ1-5|TRBV30
CAWSVQRTGPLIGNQPQHF
>NA|many|TRBJ1-1|TRBV2
CASSLRGGFRNTEAFF
>TRBD1|NA|TRBJ2-4|TRBV28
CASSWDSQNIQYF
>NA|NA|TRBJ1-1|TRBV7-8
CASQGQDTEAFF